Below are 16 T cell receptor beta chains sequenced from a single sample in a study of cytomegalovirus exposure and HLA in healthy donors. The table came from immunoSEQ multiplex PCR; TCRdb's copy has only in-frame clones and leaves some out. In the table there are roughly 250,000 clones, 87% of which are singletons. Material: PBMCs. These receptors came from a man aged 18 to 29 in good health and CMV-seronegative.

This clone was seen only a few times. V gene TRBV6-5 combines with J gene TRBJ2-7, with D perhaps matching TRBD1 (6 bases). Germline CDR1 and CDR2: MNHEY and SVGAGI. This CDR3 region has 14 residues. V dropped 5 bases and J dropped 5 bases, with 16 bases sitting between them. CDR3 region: CASSTTGGLNEQYF. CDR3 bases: TGTGCCAGCAGTACGACAGGCGGTCTGAACGAGCAGTACTTC.

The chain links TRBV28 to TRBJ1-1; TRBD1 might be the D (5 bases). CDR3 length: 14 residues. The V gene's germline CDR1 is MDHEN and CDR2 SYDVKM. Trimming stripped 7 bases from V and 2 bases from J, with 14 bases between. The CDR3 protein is CASTQPRVNTEAFF. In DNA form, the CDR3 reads TGTGCCAGCACCCAACCCAGGGTTAACACTGAAGCTTTCTTT.

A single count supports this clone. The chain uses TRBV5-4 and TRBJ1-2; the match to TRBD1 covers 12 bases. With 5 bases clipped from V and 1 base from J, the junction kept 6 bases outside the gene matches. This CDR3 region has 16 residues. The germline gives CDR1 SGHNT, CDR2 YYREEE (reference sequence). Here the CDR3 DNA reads TGTGCCAGCAGTCCGGGACAGGGGGCCGATAACTATGGCTACACCTTC. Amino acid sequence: CASSPGQGADNYGYTF.

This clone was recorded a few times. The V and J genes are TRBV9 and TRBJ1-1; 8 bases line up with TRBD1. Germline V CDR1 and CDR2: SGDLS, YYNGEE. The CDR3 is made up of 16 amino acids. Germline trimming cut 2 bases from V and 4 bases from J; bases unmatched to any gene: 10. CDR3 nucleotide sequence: TGTGCCAGCAGCGTTCGCACCCTTACAGGGGGCACTGAAGCTTTCTTT. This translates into CASSVRTLTGGTEAFF.

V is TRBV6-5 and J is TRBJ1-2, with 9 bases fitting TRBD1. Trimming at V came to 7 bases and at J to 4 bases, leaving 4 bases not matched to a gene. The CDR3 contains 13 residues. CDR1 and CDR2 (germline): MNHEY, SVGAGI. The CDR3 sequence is CASIGQGSYGYTF. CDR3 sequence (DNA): TGTGCCAGCATCGGACAGGGGAGCTATGGCTACACCTTC.

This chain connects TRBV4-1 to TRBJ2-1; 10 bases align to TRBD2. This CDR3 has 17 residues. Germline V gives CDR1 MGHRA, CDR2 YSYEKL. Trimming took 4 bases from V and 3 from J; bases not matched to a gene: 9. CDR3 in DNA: TGCGCCAGCAGCCTTCCAACTAGGACTAGCGGCTACAATGAGCAGTTCTTC. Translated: CASSLPTRTSGYNEQFF.

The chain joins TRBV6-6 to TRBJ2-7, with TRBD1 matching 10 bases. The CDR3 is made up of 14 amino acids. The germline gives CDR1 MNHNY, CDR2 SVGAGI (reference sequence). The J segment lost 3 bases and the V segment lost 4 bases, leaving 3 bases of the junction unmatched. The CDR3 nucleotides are TGTGCCAGCAGTTCAGGACAGGGGGACTACGAGCAGTACTTC. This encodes CASSSGQGDYEQYF.

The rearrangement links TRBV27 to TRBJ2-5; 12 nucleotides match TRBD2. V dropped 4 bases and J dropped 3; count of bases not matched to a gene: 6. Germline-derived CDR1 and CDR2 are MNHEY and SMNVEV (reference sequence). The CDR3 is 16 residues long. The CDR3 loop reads CASSWTSGTREETQYF. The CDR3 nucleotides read TGTGCCAGCAGTTGGACTAGCGGGACCCGGGAAGAGACCCAGTACTTC.

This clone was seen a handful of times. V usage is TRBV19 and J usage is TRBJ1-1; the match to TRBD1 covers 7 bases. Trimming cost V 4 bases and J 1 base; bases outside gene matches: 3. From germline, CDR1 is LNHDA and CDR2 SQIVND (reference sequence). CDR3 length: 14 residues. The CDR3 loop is CASSTDRANTEAFF. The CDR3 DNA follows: TGTGCCAGTAGTACTGACAGGGCGAACACTGAAGCTTTCTTT. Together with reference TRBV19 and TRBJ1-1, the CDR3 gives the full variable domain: DGGITQSPKYLFRKEGQNVTLSCEQNLNHDAMYWYRQDPGQGLRLIYYSQIVNDFQKGDIAEGYSVSREKKESFPLTVTSAQKNPTAFYLCASSTDRANTEAFFGQGTRLTVV.

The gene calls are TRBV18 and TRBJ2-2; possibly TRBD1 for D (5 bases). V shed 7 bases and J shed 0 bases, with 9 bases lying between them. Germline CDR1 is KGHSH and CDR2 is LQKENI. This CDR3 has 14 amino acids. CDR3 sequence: CASFDSSNTGELFF. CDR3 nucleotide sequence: TGTGCCAGCTTTGACAGTTCGAACACCGGGGAGCTGTTTTTT.

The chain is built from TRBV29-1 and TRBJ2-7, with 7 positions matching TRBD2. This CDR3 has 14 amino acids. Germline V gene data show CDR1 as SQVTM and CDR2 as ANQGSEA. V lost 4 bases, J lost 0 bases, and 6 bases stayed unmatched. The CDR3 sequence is CSVVGSGHSYEQYF. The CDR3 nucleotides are TGCAGCGTTGTGGGTAGCGGGCACTCCTACGAGCAGTACTTC.

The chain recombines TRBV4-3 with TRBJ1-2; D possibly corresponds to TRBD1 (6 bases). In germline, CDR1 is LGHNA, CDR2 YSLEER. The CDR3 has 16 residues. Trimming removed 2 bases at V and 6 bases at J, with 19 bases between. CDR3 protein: CASSQPLQGEGDGYTF. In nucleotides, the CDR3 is TGCGCCAGCAGCCAACCGTTACAGGGTGAGGGGGATGGCTACACCTTC.

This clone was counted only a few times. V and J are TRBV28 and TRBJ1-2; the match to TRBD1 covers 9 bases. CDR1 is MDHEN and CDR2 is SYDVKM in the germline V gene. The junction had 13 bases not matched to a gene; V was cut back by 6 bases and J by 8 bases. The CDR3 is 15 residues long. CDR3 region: CASRPPGTGMYGYTF. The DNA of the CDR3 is TGTGCCAGCAGACCCCCCGGGACAGGGATGTACGGCTACACCTTC.

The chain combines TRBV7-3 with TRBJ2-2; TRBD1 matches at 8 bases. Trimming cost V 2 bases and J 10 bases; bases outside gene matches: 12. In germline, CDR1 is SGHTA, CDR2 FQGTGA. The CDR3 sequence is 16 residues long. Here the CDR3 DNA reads TGTGCCAGCAGCTTATATGGGACAGGCTTTAGTGAGGAGCTGTTTTTT. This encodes CASSLYGTGFSEELFF.

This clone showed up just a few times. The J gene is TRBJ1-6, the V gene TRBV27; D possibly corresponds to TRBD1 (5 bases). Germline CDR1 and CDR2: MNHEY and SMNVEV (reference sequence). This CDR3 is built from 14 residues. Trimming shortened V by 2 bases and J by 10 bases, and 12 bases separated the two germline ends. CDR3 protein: CASSLDQGYSPLHF. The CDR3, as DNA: TGTGCCAGCAGTTTAGACCAGGGCTACTCACCCCTCCACTTT.

Written as DNA, the CDR3 is TGTGCCAGCGTAGCGGGTAGTGCAGATACGCAGTATTTT. As protein: CASVAGSADTQYF. This sequence joins TRBV19 and TRBJ2-3, with TRBD2 identical over 7 bases. In germline, CDR1 is LNHDA, CDR2 SQIVND (reference sequence). This CDR3 is 13 amino acids long. With 9 bases clipped from V and 4 bases from J, the junction kept 7 bases outside the gene matches. The whole variable domain, remainder taken from reference TRBV19 and TRBJ2-3, is DGGITQSPKYLFRKEGQNVTLSCEQNLNHDAMYWYRQDPGQGLRLIYYSQIVNDFQKGDIAEGYSVSREKKESFPLTVTSAQKNPTAFYLCASVAGSADTQYFGPGTRLTVL.